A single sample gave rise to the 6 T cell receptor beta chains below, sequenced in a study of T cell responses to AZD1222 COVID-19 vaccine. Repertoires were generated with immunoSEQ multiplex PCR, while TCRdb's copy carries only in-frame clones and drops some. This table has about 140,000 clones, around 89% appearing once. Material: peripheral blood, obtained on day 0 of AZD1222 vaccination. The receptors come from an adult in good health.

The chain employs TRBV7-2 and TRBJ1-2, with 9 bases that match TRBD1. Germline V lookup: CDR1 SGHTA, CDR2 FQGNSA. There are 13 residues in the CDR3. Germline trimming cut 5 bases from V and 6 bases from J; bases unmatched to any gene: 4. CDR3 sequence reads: CASSQRTGDGYTF. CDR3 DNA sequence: TGTGCCAGCAGCCAACGGACAGGGGATGGCTACACCTTC.

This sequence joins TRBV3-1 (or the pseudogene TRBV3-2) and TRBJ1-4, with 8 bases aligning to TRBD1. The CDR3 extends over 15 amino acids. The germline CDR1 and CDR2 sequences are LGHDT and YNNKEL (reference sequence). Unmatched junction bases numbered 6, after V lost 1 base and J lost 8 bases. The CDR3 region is CASSQGRGPEEKLFF. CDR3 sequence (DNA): TGTGCCAGCAGCCAAGGCAGGGGGCCAGAGGAAAAACTGTTTTTT.

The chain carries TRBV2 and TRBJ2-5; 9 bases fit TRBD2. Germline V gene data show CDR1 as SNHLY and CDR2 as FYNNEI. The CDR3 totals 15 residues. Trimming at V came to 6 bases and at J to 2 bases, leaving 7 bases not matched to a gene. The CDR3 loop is CASRLAGNPQETQYF. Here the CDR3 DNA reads TGTGCCAGCAGGCTAGCGGGGAACCCACAAGAGACCCAGTACTTC.

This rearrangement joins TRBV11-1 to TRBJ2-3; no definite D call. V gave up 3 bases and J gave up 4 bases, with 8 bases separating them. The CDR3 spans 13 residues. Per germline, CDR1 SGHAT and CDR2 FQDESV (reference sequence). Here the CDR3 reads CASSFVGPDTQYF. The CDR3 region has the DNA TGTGCCAGCAGCTTTGTAGGACCAGATACGCAGTATTTT.

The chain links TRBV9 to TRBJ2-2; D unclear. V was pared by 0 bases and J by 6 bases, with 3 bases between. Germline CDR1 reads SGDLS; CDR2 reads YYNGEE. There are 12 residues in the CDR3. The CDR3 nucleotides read TGTGCCAGCAGCGTAGAGCCCGGGGAGCTGTTTTTT. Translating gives CASSVEPGELFF.

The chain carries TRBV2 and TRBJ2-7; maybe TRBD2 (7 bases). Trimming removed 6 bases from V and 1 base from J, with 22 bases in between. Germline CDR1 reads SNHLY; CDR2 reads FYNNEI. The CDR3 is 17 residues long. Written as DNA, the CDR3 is TGTGCCAGCAGGGGGAGGGGGGCCTCCTCCTTTTCCTACGAGCAGTACTTC. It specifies CASRGRGASSFSYEQYF.